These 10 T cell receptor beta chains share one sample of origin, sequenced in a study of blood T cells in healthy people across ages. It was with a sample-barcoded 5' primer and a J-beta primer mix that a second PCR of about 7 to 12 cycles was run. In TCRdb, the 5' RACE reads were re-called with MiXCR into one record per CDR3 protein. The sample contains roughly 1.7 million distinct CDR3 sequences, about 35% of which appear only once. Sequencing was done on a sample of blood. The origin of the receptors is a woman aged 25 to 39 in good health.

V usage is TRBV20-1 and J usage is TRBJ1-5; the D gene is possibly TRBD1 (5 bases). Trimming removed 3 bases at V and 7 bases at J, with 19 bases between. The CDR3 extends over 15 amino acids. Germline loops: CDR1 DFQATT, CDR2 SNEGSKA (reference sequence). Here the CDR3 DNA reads TGCAGTGCTAGTGCGGGGGGAGTTGCTGGACAGCCCCAGCATTTT. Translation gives CSASAGGVAGQPQHF.

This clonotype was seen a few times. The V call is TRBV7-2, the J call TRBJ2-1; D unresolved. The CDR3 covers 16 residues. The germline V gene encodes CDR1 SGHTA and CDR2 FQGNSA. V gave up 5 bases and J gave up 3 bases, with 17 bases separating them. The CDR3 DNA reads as TGTGCCAGCAGCCCCCGTCTCGAATGGCTCTACAATGAGCAGTTCTTC. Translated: CASSPRLEWLYNEQFF.

CDR3 coding DNA: TGTGCCAGCAGTTACGGGGAAGGAGAGACCCAGTACTTC. Amino acid sequence: CASSYGEGETQYF. The chain carries TRBV6-6 and TRBJ2-5; D gene unclear. The V end was cut by 2 bases, the J end by 4 bases, with 8 bases between. This CDR3 region has 13 residues. Germline assignment: CDR1 MNHNY and CDR2 SVGAGI (reference sequence).

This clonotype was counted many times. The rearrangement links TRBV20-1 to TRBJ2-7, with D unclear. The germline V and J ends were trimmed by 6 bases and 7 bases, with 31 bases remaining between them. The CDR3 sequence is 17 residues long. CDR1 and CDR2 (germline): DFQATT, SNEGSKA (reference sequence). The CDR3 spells CSASLSPLVVSLTEQYF. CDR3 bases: TGCAGTGCCTCCTTGAGCCCCCTAGTAGTCTCTTTGACTGAGCAGTACTTC.

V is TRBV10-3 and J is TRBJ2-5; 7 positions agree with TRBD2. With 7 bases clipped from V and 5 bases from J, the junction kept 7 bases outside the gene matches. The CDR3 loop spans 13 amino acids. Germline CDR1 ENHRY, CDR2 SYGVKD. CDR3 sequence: CAIMGGIGETQYF. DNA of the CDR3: TGTGCCATCATGGGGGGGATTGGGGAGACCCAGTACTTC.

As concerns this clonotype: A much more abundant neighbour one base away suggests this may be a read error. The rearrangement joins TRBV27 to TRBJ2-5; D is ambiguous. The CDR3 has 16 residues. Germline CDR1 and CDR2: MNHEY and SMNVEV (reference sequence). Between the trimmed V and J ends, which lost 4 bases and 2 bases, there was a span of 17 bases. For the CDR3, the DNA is TGTGCCAGCAGTTCCCATCCCCTAGGGATACAAGAGACCCAGTACTTC. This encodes CASSSHPLGIQETQYF.

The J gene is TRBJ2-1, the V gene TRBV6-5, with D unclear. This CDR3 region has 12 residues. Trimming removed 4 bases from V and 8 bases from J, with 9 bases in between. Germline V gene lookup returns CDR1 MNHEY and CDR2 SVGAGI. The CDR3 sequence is CASSSTTDEQFF. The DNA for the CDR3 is TGTGCCAGCAGTTCTACGACCGATGAGCAGTTCTTC.

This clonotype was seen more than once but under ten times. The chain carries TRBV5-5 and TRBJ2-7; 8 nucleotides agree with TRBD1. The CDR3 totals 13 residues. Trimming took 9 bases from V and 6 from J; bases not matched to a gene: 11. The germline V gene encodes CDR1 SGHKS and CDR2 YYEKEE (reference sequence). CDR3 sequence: CATDGQGGVEQYF. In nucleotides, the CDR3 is TGTGCCACCGATGGACAGGGCGGCGTCGAGCAGTACTTC.

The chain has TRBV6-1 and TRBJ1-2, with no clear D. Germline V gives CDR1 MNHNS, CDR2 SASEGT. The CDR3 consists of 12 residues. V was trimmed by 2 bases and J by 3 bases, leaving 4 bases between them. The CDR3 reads CASSEQDYGYTF. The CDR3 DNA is TGTGCCAGCAGTGAACAGGACTATGGCTACACCTTC.

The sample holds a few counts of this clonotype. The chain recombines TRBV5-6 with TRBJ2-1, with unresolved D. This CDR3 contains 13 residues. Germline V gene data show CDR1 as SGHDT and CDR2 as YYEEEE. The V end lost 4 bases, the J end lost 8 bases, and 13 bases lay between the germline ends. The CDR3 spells CASSQNRVDEQFF. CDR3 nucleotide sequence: TGTGCCAGCAGCCAAAATCGGGTAGATGAGCAGTTCTTC.